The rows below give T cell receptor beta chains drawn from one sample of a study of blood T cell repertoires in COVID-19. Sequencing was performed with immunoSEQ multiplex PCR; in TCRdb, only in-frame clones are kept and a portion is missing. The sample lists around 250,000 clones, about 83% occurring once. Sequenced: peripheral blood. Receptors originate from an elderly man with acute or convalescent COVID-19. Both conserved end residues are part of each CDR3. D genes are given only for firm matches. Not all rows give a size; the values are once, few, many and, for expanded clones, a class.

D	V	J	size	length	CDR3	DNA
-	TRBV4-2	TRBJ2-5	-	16	CASSQVGRQGGGTQYF	TGTGCCAGCAGCCAAGTAGGGCGACAGGGAGGTGGGACCCAGTACTTC
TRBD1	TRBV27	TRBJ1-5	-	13	CAISQGVGQPQHF	TGTGCCATCTCTCAGGGGGTTGGACAGCCCCAGCATTTT
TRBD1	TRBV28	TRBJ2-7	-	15	CASSLPGTGEHEQYF	TGTGCCAGCAGTTTACCCGGGACAGGGGAGCACGAGCAGTACTTC
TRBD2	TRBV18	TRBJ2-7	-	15	CASSPPGLVPYEQYF	TGTGCCAGCTCACCACCGGGACTAGTACCCTACGAGCAGTACTTC
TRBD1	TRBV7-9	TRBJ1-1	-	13	CASSSRGVTEAFF	TGTGCCAGCAGCTCCAGGGGGGTCACTGAAGCTTTCTTT
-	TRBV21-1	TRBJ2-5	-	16	CASSKESRELRETQYF	TGTGCCAGCAGCAAAGAGTCGCGGGAGTTGCGGGAGACCCAGTACTTC
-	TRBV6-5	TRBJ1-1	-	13	CASMGQFNTEAFF	TGTGCCAGCATGGGGCAGTTTAACACTGAAGCTTTCTTT
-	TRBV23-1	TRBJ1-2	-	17	CASSQSAKRRRVRGYTF	TGCGCCAGCAGTCAATCAGCTAAGAGGAGGCGGGTCCGAGGCTACACCTTC
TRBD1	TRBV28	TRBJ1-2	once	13	CASSFGQGNGYTF	TGTGCCAGCAGTTTTGGACAGGGGAATGGCTACACCTTC
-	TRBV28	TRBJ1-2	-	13	CASSQGWDYGYTF	TGTGCCAGCAGTCAGGGGTGGGACTATGGCTACACCTTC
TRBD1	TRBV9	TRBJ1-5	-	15	CASSVGTGSGQPQHF	TGTGCCAGCAGCGTAGGGACAGGGTCGGGGCAGCCCCAGCATTTT
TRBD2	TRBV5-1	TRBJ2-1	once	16	CASTWQSGKSYNEQFF	TGCGCCAGCACTTGGCAGAGCGGGAAATCCTACAATGAGCAGTTCTTC